The 9 T cell receptor beta chains listed next were all sequenced from one sample in a study of T cell responses to AZD1222 COVID-19 vaccine. Here immunoSEQ multiplex PCR was the method, and the copy in TCRdb shows in-frame clones only, minus some. This table holds 140,000 or so clones, about nine tenths found once. The sample was peripheral blood, taken on day 0 of AZD1222 vaccination. These receptors were collected from an adult in good health.

This chain links TRBV2 with TRBJ1-4; D may be TRBD1 (5 bases). Germline CDR1 SNHLY, CDR2 FYNNEI. V shed 0 bases and J shed 3 bases, with 8 bases lying between them. This CDR3 has 15 amino acids. The CDR3 is CASSEAWGSNEKLFF. For the CDR3, the DNA is TGTGCCAGCAGTGAAGCGTGGGGGTCTAATGAAAAACTGTTTTTT. The full variable domain, its missing parts supplied by reference TRBV2 and TRBJ1-4, is EPEVTQTPSHQVTQMGQEVILRCVPISNHLYFYWYRQILGQKVEFLVSFYNNEISEKSEIFDDQFSVERPDGSNFTLKIRSTKLEDSAMYFCASSEAWGSNEKLFFGSGTQLSVL.

This chain joins TRBV27 and TRBJ1-6; 9 positions match TRBD1. Looked up from germline, CDR1 is MNHEY and CDR2 is SMNVEV (reference sequence). Trimming cost V 5 bases and J 3 bases; bases outside gene matches: 8. The length of the CDR3 is 17 residues. In DNA, the CDR3 is TGTGCCAGCAGTCAGGGGACAGGGACCCGCTATAATTCACCCCTCCACTTT. Translation gives CASSQGTGTRYNSPLHF.

The chain has TRBV4-1 and TRBJ1-2, with D possibly matching TRBD1 (5 bases). Germline assignment: CDR1 MGHRA and CDR2 YSYEKL. Trimming removed 0 bases at V and 2 bases at J, with 10 bases between. The CDR3 contains 15 residues. This CDR3 reads CASSQDWGVNYGYTF. DNA of the CDR3: TGCGCCAGCAGCCAAGATTGGGGGGTCAACTATGGCTACACCTTC.

The chain has TRBV3-1 (or the pseudogene TRBV3-2) and TRBJ2-3; 8 positions agree with TRBD2. Germline V CDR1 and CDR2: LGHDT, YNNKEL (reference sequence). There are 16 residues in the CDR3. J lost 6 bases, V lost 0 bases, and 8 bases had no gene match. The CDR3 sequence is CASSQDNGGGRDTQYF. CDR3 DNA sequence: TGTGCCAGCAGCCAAGACAACGGGGGGGGTCGCGATACGCAGTATTTT.

V gene TRBV10-3 combines with J gene TRBJ1-2; no firm D call. The CDR3 length is 13 residues. V was clipped by 0 bases and J by 3 bases, with 5 bases between them. Germline V lookup: CDR1 ENHRY, CDR2 SYGVKD. Written as DNA, the CDR3 is TGTGCCATCAGTGAGTCAGAGGACTATGGCTACACCTTC. Its translation: CAISESEDYGYTF.

The V and J genes are TRBV13 and TRBJ2-1; the match to TRBD1 covers 9 bases. This CDR3 spans 15 amino acids. Germline V CDR1 and CDR2: PRHDT, FYEKMQ (reference sequence). Germline trimming cut 1 base from V and 9 bases from J; bases unmatched to any gene: 7. The CDR3 coding sequence is TGTGCCAGCAGCTTAGTCGGGACAGGGTCCATTGAGCAGTTCTTC. Translated, it gives CASSLVGTGSIEQFF.

This clone was seen a single time. This rearrangement joins TRBV27 to TRBJ1-2; a weak D match, TRBD1 (6 bases). V gave up 1 base and J gave up 6 bases, with 21 bases separating them. Germline CDR1 and CDR2: MNHEY and SMNVEV (reference sequence). This CDR3 comprises 17 residues. This chain's CDR3 is CASSLYKAPGQVNGYTF. CDR3 sequence (DNA): TGTGCCAGCAGTTTATACAAGGCACCGGGACAAGTAAATGGCTACACCTTC.

J is TRBJ2-2 and V is TRBV18; D is possibly TRBD1 (6 bases). Germline V CDR1 and CDR2: KGHSH, LQKENI. The CDR3 totals 16 residues. Trimming cost V 10 bases and J 2 bases, with 20 bases left between them. In DNA, the CDR3 is TGTGCCACCATCGAAGGGGGTCTGCGAAACACCGGGGAGCTGTTTTTT. It is translated as CATIEGGLRNTGELFF. The variable domain in full, completed from reference TRBV18 and TRBJ2-2, reads NAGVMQNPRHLVRRRGQEARLRCSPMKGHSHVYWYRQLPEEGLKFMVYLQKENIIDESGMPKERFSAEFPKEGPSILRIQQVVRGDSAAYFCATIEGGLRNTGELFFGEGSRLTVL.

V gene TRBV19 combines with J gene TRBJ2-1; 12 bases line up with TRBD2. The CDR3 sequence is 15 residues long. Germline V gene data show CDR1 as LNHDA and CDR2 as SQIVND (reference sequence). With V trimmed by 6 bases and J by 9 bases, 9 bases remained unmatched. In nucleotides, the CDR3 is TGTGCCAGTAGGCCGACTAGCGGGAGTGGTGTTGAGCAGTTCTTC. It specifies CASRPTSGSGVEQFF.